The 26 T cell receptor beta chains reported below all come from one sample, sequenced in a study of T cell responses to AZD1222 COVID-19 vaccine. Clones were sequenced by immunoSEQ multiplex PCR, and TCRdb holds only the in-frame ones, with some missing. The data show about 83,000 clones, around 90% seen once. The sample consisted of peripheral blood, taken 28 days after the second AZD1222 dose. These receptors were collected from an adult who received the AZD1222 COVID-19 vaccine.

The chain recombines TRBV7-2 with TRBJ2-6, with D tentatively TRBD2 (7 bases). The germline gives CDR1 SGHTA, CDR2 FQGNSA. Trimming left V 5 bases short and J 0 bases short, with 14 bases between. This CDR3 is 17 amino acids long. The CDR3 DNA reads TGTGCCAGCAGCGTCGCGGGGGCCTACTCTGGGGCCAACGTCCTGACTTTC. This encodes CASSVAGAYSGANVLTF.

The rearrangement links TRBV28 to TRBJ1-5; tentatively, D is TRBD1 (6 bases). Germline CDR1 is MDHEN and CDR2 is SYDVKM. This CDR3 has 19 amino acids. V lost 1 base and J 0 bases, leaving 19 bases between the germline ends. DNA of the CDR3: TGTGCCAGCAGTTTATTGGATATAATGGGACACCTTAGCAATCAGCCCCAGCATTTT. The encoded protein is CASSLLDIMGHLSNQPQHF.

CDR3 DNA: TGCGCCAGCAGCGTCAATTTACAGGGGGCACATAATTCACCCCTCCACTTT. Translating it yields CASSVNLQGAHNSPLHF. This sequence joins TRBV5-1 and TRBJ1-6, with TRBD1 matching 9 bases. V lost 4 bases, J lost 5 bases, and 10 bases stayed unmatched. This CDR3 is built from 17 residues. Germline-derived CDR1 and CDR2 are SGHRS and YFSETQ.

The chain employs TRBV19 and TRBJ2-7; 10 bases fit TRBD1. The length of the CDR3 is 15 residues. Germline V CDR1 and CDR2: LNHDA, SQIVND (reference sequence). Losses at the gene ends were 3 bases for V and 3 bases for J; bases not matched to a gene: 5. The CDR3 DNA follows: TGTGCCAGTAGTATTCGGACAGGGGGAAGCTACGAGCAGTACTTC. Residues: CASSIRTGGSYEQYF.

The rearrangement links TRBV19 to TRBJ2-1; the match to TRBD2 covers 7 bases. Germline-derived CDR1 and CDR2 are LNHDA and SQIVND (reference sequence). This CDR3 comprises 15 residues. The V segment lost 3 bases and the J segment 4 bases; nucleotides outside the gene matches: 6. Here the CDR3 reads CASSIRGEFYNEQFF. The CDR3 DNA is TGTGCCAGTAGTATTCGGGGGGAGTTTTACAATGAGCAGTTCTTC.

Turning to this clone: This CDR3 is also generated by other DNA sequences in the sample. J is TRBJ1-3 and V is TRBV7-8; tentative D call: TRBD1 (6 bases). V was shortened by 2 bases and J by 2 bases, with 10 bases between the two germline ends. CDR1 and CDR2 (germline): SGHVS, FQNEAQ. CDR3 length: 15 residues. The CDR3 is CASSLLQGPGNTIYF. The CDR3 coding sequence is TGTGCCAGCAGCTTATTACAGGGCCCTGGAAACACCATATATTTT.

The rearrangement links TRBV29-1 to TRBJ1-2; D call uncertain. Germline CDR1 reads SQVTM; CDR2 reads ANQGSEA. The V end was cut by 1 base, the J end by 2 bases, with 11 bases between. CDR3 length equals 14 residues. The CDR3 sequence is CSVEGAEGNYGYTF. The DNA of the CDR3 is TGCAGCGTTGAAGGGGCCGAAGGCAACTATGGCTACACCTTC.

This clone was recorded only once. CDR3 residues: CASSLVALLAGRTGETQYF. Here the CDR3 DNA reads TGTGCCAGCAGCTTAGTCGCACTACTAGCGGGGAGGACGGGTGAGACCCAGTACTTC. The J gene is TRBJ2-5, the V gene TRBV7-2; 10 bases align to TRBD2. The CDR3 contains 19 residues. Trimming at V came to 1 base and at J to 5 bases, leaving 16 bases not matched to a gene. Germline V gene data show CDR1 as SGHTA and CDR2 as FQGNSA. The whole variable domain, remainder taken from reference TRBV7-2 and TRBJ2-5, is GAGVSQSPSNKVTEKGKDVELRCDPISGHTALYWYRQSLGQGLEFLIYFQGNSAPDKSGLPSDRFSAERTGGSVSTLTIQRTQQEDSAVYLCASSLVALLAGRTGETQYFGPGTRLLVL.

This rearrangement joins TRBV27 to TRBJ2-1; D not certain. The germline V gene encodes CDR1 MNHEY and CDR2 SMNVEV (reference sequence). The CDR3 contains 15 residues. The V and J ends lost 7 bases and 2 bases respectively, with 15 bases between them. CDR3 DNA sequence: TGTGCCAGCACCCCTGACCACATAGCCTACAATGAGCAGTTCTTC. Translated, it gives CASTPDHIAYNEQFF.

The J gene is TRBJ2-2, the V gene TRBV27, with TRBD2 identical over 7 bases. Germline CDR1 MNHEY, CDR2 SMNVEV (reference sequence). The V and J ends lost 1 base and 2 bases, in that order; junction bases with no gene match: 10. The CDR3 is made up of 18 amino acids. The CDR3 loop reads CASSLFFAGEGNTGELFF. The CDR3, as DNA: TGTGCCAGCAGTTTATTCTTTGCGGGGGAAGGTAACACCGGGGAGCTGTTTTTT.

V gene TRBV6-5 combines with J gene TRBJ1-2, with 8 bases identical to TRBD1. The CDR3 has 12 amino acids. In germline, CDR1 is MNHEY, CDR2 SVGAGI. V was pared by 8 bases and J by 8 bases, with 7 bases of the junction left unmatched. DNA for the CDR3: TGTGCCAGCGGTTCCCGGGACAGGGGCTACACCTTC. This translates into CASGSRDRGYTF.

This clone was seen just once. The chain recombines TRBV5-5 with TRBJ1-1; tentative D call: TRBD1 (5 bases). The CDR3 runs to 12 residues. Germline CDR1 is SGHKS and CDR2 is YYEKEE (reference sequence). The V gene lost 1 base and the J gene lost 7 bases, with 8 bases spanning the gap. The CDR3, as DNA: TGTGCCAGCAGCTTGTCGGGGGTTGAAGCTTTCTTT. Protein product: CASSLSGVEAFF.

This clone was seen only once. The rearrangement joins TRBV6-5 to TRBJ2-2; the D gene is possibly TRBD1 (6 bases). The ends were cut back, 2 bases at V and 1 base at J, with 8 bases in the middle. CDR1 is MNHEY, CDR2 SVGAGI, per germline. This CDR3 is 15 amino acids long. DNA of the CDR3: TGTGCCAGCAGTTACAGGGGACAGAACACCGGGGAGCTGTTTTTT. Amino acids: CASSYRGQNTGELFF.

This chain connects TRBV28 to TRBJ2-1; no reliable D call. The V gene's germline CDR1 is MDHEN and CDR2 SYDVKM. Trimming took off 5 bases at V and 5 bases at J, with 7 bases between the two ends. The CDR3 spans 12 residues. In nucleotides, the CDR3 is TGTGCCAGCAGTAACCGGGACAATGAGCAGTTCTTC. Its translation is CASSNRDNEQFF.

The chain combines TRBV28 with TRBJ1-3, with D unclear. The V and J ends lost 3 bases and 4 bases respectively, with 10 bases between them. CDR1 and CDR2 (germline): MDHEN, SYDVKM. CDR3 length equals 14 residues. The CDR3 coding sequence is TGTGCCAGCAGTTTCGTGGGCCAAGGAAACACCATATATTTT. This sequence encodes CASSFVGQGNTIYF.

The rearrangement links TRBV3-1 (or the pseudogene TRBV3-2) to TRBJ2-5; 7 bases line up with TRBD1. J gave up 5 bases and V 6 bases, and 15 bases lay outside the gene matches. The germline V gene encodes CDR1 LGHDT and CDR2 YNNKEL (reference sequence). The CDR3 is 16 residues long. CDR3 protein: CASRLETGLGVETQYF. CDR3 nucleotide sequence: TGTGCCAGCAGACTAGAGACAGGGTTAGGGGTTGAGACCCAGTACTTC.

J is TRBJ1-2 and V is TRBV9; no reliable D call. This CDR3 is 13 amino acids long. Trimming stripped 0 bases from V and 8 bases from J, with 11 bases between. Germline CDR1 is SGDLS and CDR2 is YYNGEE. The CDR3 DNA reads as TGTGCCAGCAGCGTAGGGTCGGCGGTCGGCTACACCTTC. It codes for CASSVGSAVGYTF.

This rearrangement joins TRBV7-3 to TRBJ1-1; D is undetermined. Germline V gene sequence: CDR1 SGHTA, CDR2 FQGTGA. Trimming left V 7 bases short and J 3 bases short, with 9 bases between. The CDR3 contains 12 residues. CDR3 bases: TGTGCCAGCACCTCCCCGGACACTGAAGCTTTCTTT. This gives the protein CASTSPDTEAFF.

This clone is a singleton in its sample. V and J are TRBV6-5 and TRBJ2-2; 8 bases agree with TRBD2. This CDR3 is 13 amino acids long. V lost 6 bases and J lost 3; bases outside the gene matches: 0. CDR1 is MNHEY, CDR2 SVGAGI, per germline. The CDR3 bases are TGTGCCAGCAGCGGGAGGGACACCGGGGAGCTGTTTTTT. It specifies CASSGRDTGELFF.

This chain uses TRBV28 with TRBJ2-5, with D uncertain. Trimming pared 1 base from V and 5 bases from J, leaving 8 bases between. From germline, CDR1 is MDHEN and CDR2 SYDVKM. This CDR3 region has 13 residues. CDR3 loop: CASSLYGHETQYF. The CDR3 DNA sequence: TGTGCCAGCAGTTTATATGGTCATGAGACCCAGTACTTC.

This clone was observed once. This sequence joins TRBV11-2 and TRBJ2-1, with a possible D match to TRBD1 (5 bases). The CDR3 covers 13 residues. The germline CDR1 and CDR2 sequences are SGHAT and FQNNGV. V gave up 6 bases and J gave up 8 bases, with 14 bases separating them. The CDR3 sequence is CASRYRRPDEQFF. The CDR3 DNA is TGTGCCAGCAGATACAGGAGACCGGATGAGCAGTTCTTC.

The chain employs TRBV7-9 and TRBJ2-5; 12 bases are a match to TRBD2. The germline V gene has CDR1 SEHNR and CDR2 FQNEAQ (reference sequence). The CDR3 consists of 15 residues. The junction had 6 bases not matched to a gene; V was cut back by 4 bases and J by 6 bases. CDR3 DNA sequence: TGTGCCAGCAGCTCGCTAGCGGGAGGGCCGAAGACCCAGTACTTC. This translates into CASSSLAGGPKTQYF.

The gene calls are TRBV7-9 and TRBJ2-7, with 8 bases lining up with TRBD2. Unmatched junction bases numbered 2, after V lost 0 bases and J lost 4 bases. This CDR3 has 14 residues. Germline CDR1 is SEHNR and CDR2 is FQNEAQ (reference sequence). CDR3 loop: CASSLAGTSYEQYF. Here the CDR3 DNA reads TGTGCCAGCAGCTTAGCAGGGACTAGTTACGAGCAGTACTTC.

The chain carries TRBV28 and TRBJ2-2, with 9 positions matching TRBD1. This CDR3 is 15 amino acids long. The J segment lost 1 base and the V segment lost 8 bases, leaving 5 bases of the junction unmatched. Germline lookup yields CDR1 MDHEN and CDR2 SYDVKM. This chain's CDR3 is CASGDRAGNTGELFF. DNA of the CDR3: TGTGCCAGCGGGGACAGGGCGGGGAACACCGGGGAGCTGTTTTTT.

The V gene is TRBV5-1, the J gene TRBJ2-2, with D possibly matching TRBD2 (6 bases). Trimming removed 4 bases from V and 4 bases from J, with 14 bases in between. The CDR3 runs 15 residues. Looked up from germline, CDR1 is SGHRS and CDR2 is YFSETQ. The CDR3 DNA reads TGCGCCAGCAGCAGAAGGAGGGGAGGCACCGGGGAGCTGTTTTTT. This sequence encodes CASSRRRGGTGELFF.

The table lists this clone with a count of one. CDR3 residues: CASSISENTEAFF. CDR3 bases: TGTGCCAGTAGTATTTCCGAGAACACTGAAGCTTTCTTT. The rearrangement joins TRBV19 to TRBJ1-1; the D is unclear. CDR3 length: 13 amino acids. Germline-derived CDR1 and CDR2 are LNHDA and SQIVND (reference sequence). Trimming cost V 3 bases and J 1 base, with 6 bases left between them.